Shown below are 22 T cell receptor beta chains from a single sample sequenced in a study of Graves' ophthalmopathy and Graves' hyperthyroidism. Scientists amplified the TCR beta CDR3 regions from RNA transcripts. An initial RT-PCR round employing HTBI primers preceded a second-round multiplex PCR. MiXCR, applied by TCRdb to the multiplex PCR reads, yields one record per CDR3 protein. The sample records hundreds of thousands of distinct CDR3 sequences, 40% being singletons. The sequenced material came from peripheral blood. These receptors came from an adult man with Graves' ophthalmopathy.

The chain combines TRBV7-2 with TRBJ1-1; D not certain. This CDR3 is built from 12 residues. Trimming removed 6 bases from V and 8 bases from J, with 13 bases in between. The germline gives CDR1 SGHTA, CDR2 FQGNSA. The DNA for the CDR3 is TGTGCCAGCAGTTTTGCGCCTACGGAAGCTTTCTTT. Its translation: CASSFAPTEAFF.

This chain joins TRBV4-1 and TRBJ1-2, with D perhaps matching TRBD1 (5 bases). There are 15 residues in the CDR3. V gave up 0 bases and J gave up 5 bases, with 13 bases separating them. In germline, CDR1 is MGHRA, CDR2 YSYEKL. CDR3 DNA: TGCGCCAGCAGCCAAGAGGGGGTGCAAGGTTATGGCTACACCTTC. Protein sequence: CASSQEGVQGYGYTF.

The chain recombines TRBV7-2 with TRBJ2-7; perhaps TRBD1 as D (6 bases). Germline V CDR1 and CDR2: SGHTA, FQGNSA. This CDR3 comprises 14 residues. V lost 1 base, J lost 6 bases, and 13 bases lay in between. The CDR3 nucleotides read TGTGCCAGCAGCTTAGTAGGGGTGACAGGCGAGCAGTACTTC. Translation: CASSLVGVTGEQYF.

The chain links TRBV7-9 to TRBJ2-2; tentatively, D is TRBD2 (6 bases). The CDR3 totals 17 residues. Germline V gene data show CDR1 as SEHNR and CDR2 as FQNEAQ (reference sequence). V lost 5 bases, J lost 0 bases, and 16 bases lay in between. CDR3 DNA sequence: TGTGCCAGCAGCACCGAGCCCAGGGAGGCGAACACCGGGGAGCTGTTTTTT. As protein: CASSTEPREANTGELFF.

The V call is TRBV7-2, the J call TRBJ2-2, with 9 bases lining up with TRBD2. The CDR3 extends over 15 amino acids. V shed 6 bases and J 7 bases; nucleotides not matched to a gene: 9. The V gene's germline CDR1 is SGHTA and CDR2 FQGNSA. This CDR3 is CASSSAREGIGELFF. For the CDR3, the DNA is TGTGCCAGCAGTTCAGCGCGGGAGGGTATCGGGGAGCTGTTTTTT.

This clonotype was recorded many times. The rearrangement links TRBV29-1 to TRBJ2-5; D unclear. With 1 base removed from V and 6 bases from J, the gap between germline ends came to 15 bases. CDR3 length: 14 residues. The germline V gene encodes CDR1 SQVTM and CDR2 ANQGSEA. The CDR3 sequence: CSVEANRASQTQYF. The CDR3 nucleotides read TGCAGCGTTGAAGCCAACAGAGCCAGCCAGACCCAGTACTTC.

The sample holds one count of this clonotype. The rearrangement joins TRBV7-6 to TRBJ2-7, with a weak D call TRBD2 (6 bases). The tail of the sequence fits TRBJ2-1 better, so the J call may be wrong. The length of the CDR3 is 13 residues. Germline loops: CDR1 SGHVS, CDR2 FNYEAQ. CDR3 sequence reads: CASSLRERNEQFF. The CDR3 DNA is TGTGCCAGCAGCCTTCGGGAGCGCAATGAGCAGTTCTTC.

This chain uses TRBV25-1 with TRBJ2-6, with D perhaps matching TRBD2 (6 bases). This CDR3 contains 13 residues. Deletions cut 6 bases from V and 7 bases from J, with 10 bases between. Germline V CDR1 and CDR2: MGHDK, SYGVNS. The CDR3 DNA sequence: TGTGCCAGCAGGTCGGAGGGTGCCAACGTCCTGACTTTC. This translates into CASRSEGANVLTF. Based on the CDR3 plus reference TRBV25-1 and TRBJ2-6, the full variable domain is EADIYQTPRYLVIGTGKKITLECSQTMGHDKMYWYQQDPGMELHLIHYSYGVNSTEKGDLSSESTVSRIRTEHFPLTLESARPSHTSQYLCASRSEGANVLTFGAGSRLTVL.

The chain links TRBV19 to TRBJ2-7; 8 bases line up with TRBD1. The V and J ends lost 5 bases and 3 bases, in that order; junction bases with no gene match: 12. Germline CDR1 LNHDA, CDR2 SQIVND (reference sequence). This CDR3 has 16 residues. The CDR3 region has the DNA TGTGCCAGTAGTCCCTTCGGGACAGGACCAATCTACGAGCAGTACTTC. Protein sequence: CASSPFGTGPIYEQYF.

This clonotype has only a few counts. V usage is TRBV19 and J usage is TRBJ1-1; D is unclear. The germline CDR1 and CDR2 sequences are LNHDA and SQIVND (reference sequence). The CDR3 runs 12 residues. Between the trimmed V and J ends, which lost 3 bases and 5 bases, there was a span of 7 bases. CDR3 DNA sequence: TGTGCCAGTAGTATGGGAATAACTGAAGCTTTCTTT. Translated, it gives CASSMGITEAFF.

The chain couples TRBV9 to TRBJ2-7; D is ambiguous. The germline V and J ends were trimmed by 0 bases and 0 bases, with 10 bases remaining between them. The CDR3 consists of 15 residues. The germline CDR1 and CDR2 sequences are SGDLS and YYNGEE. CDR3 region: CASSVGWASSYEQYF. Written as DNA, the CDR3 is TGTGCCAGCAGCGTAGGCTGGGCGAGCTCCTACGAGCAGTACTTC. Based on the CDR3 plus reference TRBV9 and TRBJ2-7, the full variable domain is DSGVTQTPKHLITATGQRVTLRCSPRSGDLSVYWYQQSLDQGLQFLIQYYNGEERAKGNILERFSAQQFPDLHSELNLSSLELGDSALYFCASSVGWASSYEQYFGPGTRLTVT.

Notes on this clonotype: At one end the junction does not follow the germline gene, possibly because of a read error. The chain employs TRBV15 and TRBJ1-4; the match to TRBD1 covers 12 bases. CDR1 and CDR2 from the germline V gene are LNHNV and YYDKDF (reference sequence). The CDR3 runs 17 residues. In DNA, the CDR3 is TGTACCACCAGCAGAGATCTAGGGACAGGGGGCGATGAAAAACTGTTTTTT. This translates into CTTSRDLGTGGDEKLFF.

This clonotype was seen many times. The chain joins TRBV7-7 to TRBJ2-5; 7 nucleotides align to TRBD1. This CDR3 has 14 residues. The trim removed 0 bases at V and 5 bases at J, leaving 3 bases unmatched. Germline V gene sequence: CDR1 SSHAT, CDR2 FNYEAQ (reference sequence). This CDR3 reads CASSLAQGVETQYF. CDR3 coding DNA: TGTGCCAGCAGCTTAGCGCAGGGGGTGGAGACCCAGTACTTC.

This clonotype was detected only a few times. This chain joins TRBV7-9 and TRBJ1-2; TRBD1 matches at 10 bases. This CDR3 has 11 residues. Germline CDR1 reads SEHNR; CDR2 reads FQNEAQ (reference sequence). Trimming took 10 bases from V and 12 from J; bases not matched to a gene: 8. CDR3 sequence (DNA): TGTGCCACTGGGACAGGGGATGGGAACACCTTC. Translating it yields CATGTGDGNTF.

This clonotype was detected once. This sequence joins TRBV4-3 and TRBJ2-7, with TRBD2 identical over 11 bases. The CDR3 is 15 residues long. V lost 4 bases to trimming and J lost 3 bases; unmatched junction nucleotides: 5. Germline V CDR1 and CDR2: LGHNA, YSLEER. CDR3 DNA: TGCGCCAGCAGCCGGGTAGCGGGAGGGAGCTACGAGCAGTACTTC. Encoded protein: CASSRVAGGSYEQYF.

This clonotype was counted once. This may be a read error: a much more frequent sequence differs by one nucleotide. This chain joins TRBV29-1 and TRBJ2-5; 7 bases match TRBD1. The germline gives CDR1 SQVTM, CDR2 ANQGSEA. The V and J ends lost 4 bases and 0 bases, in that order; junction bases with no gene match: 14. This CDR3 region has 17 residues. The CDR3 DNA is TGCAGCGTTGTCAGTAGGAGAGGGGGCTGGTACCAAGAGACCCAGTACTTC. It translates to CSVVSRRGGWYQETQYF.

The V call is TRBV25-1, the J call TRBJ1-2, with D perhaps TRBD1 (5 bases). V lost 0 bases and J 1 base, leaving 12 bases between the germline ends. CDR3 size: 16 residues. CDR1 and CDR2 from the germline V gene are MGHDK and SYGVNS. The CDR3: CASSEYSGSFNYGYTF. DNA for the CDR3: TGTGCCAGCAGTGAATATTCAGGGTCCTTTAACTATGGCTACACCTTC.

This clonotype has a handful of counts. This chain joins TRBV10-3 and TRBJ2-2, with a weak D call TRBD2 (6 bases). The germline gives CDR1 ENHRY, CDR2 SYGVKD. Trimming removed 6 bases at V and 4 bases at J, with 12 bases between. The CDR3 runs 14 residues. The CDR3 DNA is TGTGCCATCAGAACCGGGAGTCTCACCGGGGAGCTGTTTTTT. Translation gives CAIRTGSLTGELFF.

This clonotype was seen at least ten times. The V and J genes are TRBV10-1 and TRBJ2-5; D ambiguous. Germline V gene data show CDR1 as WNHNN and CDR2 as SYGVQD (reference sequence). CDR3 length: 15 residues. V shed 2 bases and J shed 2 bases, with 12 bases lying between them. The CDR3 is CASSESGRQQETQYF. CDR3 coding DNA: TGCGCCAGCAGTGAGAGTGGCAGGCAACAAGAGACCCAGTACTTC.

The V gene is TRBV11-1, the J gene TRBJ1-1; unclear D gene. This CDR3 spans 15 amino acids. Germline CDR1 reads SGHAT; CDR2 reads FQDESV (reference sequence). Trimming removed 1 base from V and 6 bases from J, with 15 bases in between. The CDR3 protein is CASSLVSSISAEAFF. The CDR3 nucleotides read TGTGCCAGCAGCTTAGTTTCTTCGATAAGTGCTGAAGCTTTCTTT.

This clonotype was seen only once. A much larger clone differs from this one at a single base, so this may be a read error. The chain carries TRBV10-3 and TRBJ2-7, with D perhaps matching TRBD1 (6 bases). Trimming removed 4 bases at V and 6 bases at J, with 19 bases between. The V gene's germline CDR1 is ENHRY and CDR2 SYGVKD. This CDR3 is 15 amino acids long. CDR3 DNA: TGTGCCATCAGTGTGGGTCAGGGGAAATTGTGCGAGCAGTACTTC. It yields the protein CAISVGQGKLCEQYF.

This clonotype was detected only a few times. The V gene is TRBV28, the J gene TRBJ2-5; TRBD2 agrees at 12 bases. Per the germline V gene, CDR1 is MDHEN and CDR2 is SYDVKM. CDR3 length equals 13 residues. V shed 7 bases and J 6 bases; nucleotides not matched to a gene: 3. CDR3 sequence reads: CASIGLAGQTQYF. The CDR3 coding sequence is TGTGCCAGCATAGGACTAGCGGGGCAGACCCAGTACTTC.